This T cell receptor (beta chain) was sequenced for a study of cytomegalovirus exposure and HLA in healthy donors. Study-level findings and limits: Specific recognition of CMV antigens was confirmed in vitro for a few chains (all CMV-associated). A later analysis reportedly found fewer N-insertions in an Asian-associated ancestry cluster than the roughly 670-donor mean.

CDR1 and CDR2 (germline): MRHNA, SNTAGT. The CDR3 contains 15 residues. The V end lost 2 bases, the J end lost 6 bases, and 14 bases lay between the germline ends. The PCR ran on 60 Vbeta and 13 Jbeta primers. Produced via immunoSEQ multiplex PCR; TCRdb's table is partial and in-frame only. The repertoire holds 55,000 to 85,000 clones, 75% to 90% seen once, with just under 2% in the top ten. As for this clone: Its cognate antigen is unknown.

The specimen sequenced was PBMCs. This chain joins TRBV6-4 and TRBJ2-1; a possible D gene is TRBD2 (6 bases). This receptor was obtained from a woman in her 30s in good health and CMV-seronegative. The CDR3, as DNA: TGTGCCAGCAGTGACACCGGGACTCCTCTCAATGAGCAGTTCTTC. Amino acids: CASSDTGTPLNEQFF.